This T cell receptor beta chain was sequenced in a study of blood T cell repertoires in COVID-19. CDR3 size: 15 residues. The germline V gene has CDR1 SGHRS and CDR2 YFSETQ. Trimming pared 4 bases from V and 1 base from J, leaving 12 bases between. TCRdb's table, derived via immunoSEQ multiplex PCR, lists solely in-frame clones and lacks some. Of over 100,000 clones in the sample, nearly 70% were seen once. This receptor was obtained from a woman between 65 and 79 years old with acute or convalescent COVID-19. Sequenced: peripheral blood. The V and J genes are TRBV5-1 and TRBJ1-3; D unresolved. The CDR3 sequence is CASSPDGGSGNTIYF. Here the CDR3 DNA reads TGCGCCAGCAGCCCGGACGGAGGTTCTGGAAACACCATATATTTT. Supplemented by reference TRBV5-1 and TRBJ1-3, the full variable domain reads KAGVTQTPRYLIKTRGQQVTLSCSPISGHRSVSWYQQTPGQGLQFLFEYFSETQRNKGNFPGRFSGRQFSNSRSEMNVSTLELGDSALYLCASSPDGGSGNTIYFGEGSWLTVV.